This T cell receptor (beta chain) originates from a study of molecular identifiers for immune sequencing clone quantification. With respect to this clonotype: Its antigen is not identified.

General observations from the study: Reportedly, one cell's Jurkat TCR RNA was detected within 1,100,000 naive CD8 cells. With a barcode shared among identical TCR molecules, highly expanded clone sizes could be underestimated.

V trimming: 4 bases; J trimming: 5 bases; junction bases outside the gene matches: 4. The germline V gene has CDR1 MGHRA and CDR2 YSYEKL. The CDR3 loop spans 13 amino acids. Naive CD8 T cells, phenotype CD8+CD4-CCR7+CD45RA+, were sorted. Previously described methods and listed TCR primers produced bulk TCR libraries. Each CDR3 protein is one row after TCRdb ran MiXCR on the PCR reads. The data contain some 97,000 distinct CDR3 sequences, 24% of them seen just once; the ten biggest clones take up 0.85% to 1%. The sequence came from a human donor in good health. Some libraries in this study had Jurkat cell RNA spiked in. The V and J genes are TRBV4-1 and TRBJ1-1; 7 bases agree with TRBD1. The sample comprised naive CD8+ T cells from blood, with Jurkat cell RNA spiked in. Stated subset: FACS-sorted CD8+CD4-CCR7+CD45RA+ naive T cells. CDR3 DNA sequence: TGCGCCAGCAGCCCGACAGGGTATACTGAAGCTTTCTTT. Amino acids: CASSPTGYTEAFF.